The rows below give T cell receptor beta chains drawn from one sample of a study of control samples from healthy donors and cancer patients. Produced via immunoSEQ multiplex PCR; TCRdb's table is partial and in-frame only. The table shows about 160,000 clones, with about 94% occurring only once. Sequenced: blood. These receptors were obtained from a woman in her thirties or forties in good health. The CDR3 runs from the conserved cysteine through the conserved F or W. Fields, in order: clone size, D gene, J gene, V gene, CDR3 DNA, CDR3 protein. D genes are given only for firm matches. Clone size, where shown, is once, few, many, or a class for clones that have expanded.

clone_size: -
d_call: -
j_call: TRBJ2-1
v_call: TRBV9
cdr3_nt: TGTGCCAGCAGCGTAGGTTCACTAGCTCGGAATGAGCAGTTCTTC
cdr3_aa: CASSVGSLARNEQFF

clone_size: -
d_call: -
j_call: TRBJ2-2
v_call: TRBV12-3/TRBV12-4
cdr3_nt: TGTGCCAGCAGCACTTGGACCGGGGAGCTGTTTTTT
cdr3_aa: CASSTWTGELFF

clone_size: -
d_call: -
j_call: TRBJ1-1
v_call: TRBV5-1
cdr3_nt: TGCGCCAGCAGCGCGGACCCCTCGAACACTGAAGCTTTCTTT
cdr3_aa: CASSADPSNTEAFF

clone_size: once
d_call: -
j_call: TRBJ2-3
v_call: TRBV15
cdr3_nt: TGTGCCACCAGCAGAGATAACGGGCCTAGCACAGATACGCAGTATTTT
cdr3_aa: CATSRDNGPSTDTQYF

clone_size: -
d_call: -
j_call: TRBJ1-1
v_call: TRBV10-3
cdr3_nt: TGTGCCATCAGCCCGACAGAGAACACTGAAGCTTTCTTT
cdr3_aa: CAISPTENTEAFF

clone_size: few
d_call: -
j_call: TRBJ1-4
v_call: TRBV4-2
cdr3_nt: TGTGCCAGCAGCCAAGAATGGGGAAAACTGTTTTTT
cdr3_aa: CASSQEWGKLFF

clone_size: -
d_call: TRBD1
j_call: TRBJ1-6
v_call: TRBV19
cdr3_nt: TGTGCCAGTAGTGCAGGGACAGAGTATAATTCACCCCTCCACTTT
cdr3_aa: CASSAGTEYNSPLHF

clone_size: -
d_call: TRBD1
j_call: TRBJ2-7
v_call: TRBV7-2
cdr3_nt: TGTGCCAGCAGCTTAGGATTGGACAGGGGGCCCGAGCAGTACTTC
cdr3_aa: CASSLGLDRGPEQYF

clone_size: once
d_call: TRBD1
j_call: TRBJ2-7
v_call: TRBV6-5
cdr3_nt: TGTGCCAGCAGACAGGGGACCTACGAGCAGTACTTC
cdr3_aa: CASRQGTYEQYF

clone_size: -
d_call: -
j_call: TRBJ1-2
v_call: TRBV5-6
cdr3_nt: TGTGCCAGCAGCCGACCGGTAGCTAACTATGGCTACACCTTC
cdr3_aa: CASSRPVANYGYTF

clone_size: -
d_call: TRBD2
j_call: TRBJ2-1
v_call: TRBV7-2
cdr3_nt: TGTGCCAGCAGCGATGGGACTAGCGCGTACAATGAGCAGTTCTTC
cdr3_aa: CASSDGTSAYNEQFF

clone_size: -
d_call: TRBD2
j_call: TRBJ2-1
v_call: TRBV11-2
cdr3_nt: TGTGCCAGCAGCTCCGATGGACTAGTGAACAATGAGCAGTTCTTC
cdr3_aa: CASSSDGLVNNEQFF

clone_size: -
d_call: -
j_call: TRBJ2-7
v_call: TRBV7-2
cdr3_nt: TGTGCCAGCAGCTTAGAAGCTGGGTTTTACTACGAGCAGTACTTC
cdr3_aa: CASSLEAGFYYEQYF

clone_size: -
d_call: TRBD1
j_call: TRBJ1-5
v_call: TRBV7-2
cdr3_nt: TGTGCCAGCAGCCCGAGGACAGGGGGGGGTGGCAATCAGCCCCAGCATTTT
cdr3_aa: CASSPRTGGGGNQPQHF

clone_size: -
d_call: -
j_call: TRBJ2-7
v_call: TRBV3-1/TRBV3-2
cdr3_nt: TGTGCCAGCAGCACTAGGACTACTGACGAGCAGTACTTC
cdr3_aa: CASSTRTTDEQYF

clone_size: -
d_call: TRBD1
j_call: TRBJ1-1
v_call: TRBV29-1
cdr3_nt: TGCAGCTCACGACAGGGGAGGGCTGAAGCTTTCTTT
cdr3_aa: CSSRQGRAEAFF

clone_size: -
d_call: TRBD2
j_call: TRBJ2-1
v_call: TRBV2
cdr3_nt: TGTGCCAGCACCCAAAGGACTAGCGGGGGGAATGAGCAGTTCTTC
cdr3_aa: CASTQRTSGGNEQFF